This T cell receptor (beta chain) was captured in a study of shared clonotypes between healthy human individuals. Germline-derived CDR1 and CDR2 are ENHRY and SYGVKD. The CDR3 runs 12 residues. V lost 3 bases, J lost 11 bases, and 12 bases lay in between. Sequenced by immunoSEQ multiplex PCR; TCRdb stores in-frame clones only, minus some. The sample includes 800,000 to 1,200,000 clones, approximately 80% of them seen just once. This receptor was taken from a man between 18 and 35 years old in good health. Some clones in this sample may be carry-over from other donors' samples. This sequence joins TRBV10-3 and TRBJ2-3; D is ambiguous. The sequencing sample was made of memory CD4+ T cells from PBMCs. This sample's subset: CD45RA-negative fraction. CDR3 residues: CAISDGPSRQYF. The CDR3 DNA reads as TGTGCCATCAGTGACGGGCCAAGCAGGCAGTATTTT.